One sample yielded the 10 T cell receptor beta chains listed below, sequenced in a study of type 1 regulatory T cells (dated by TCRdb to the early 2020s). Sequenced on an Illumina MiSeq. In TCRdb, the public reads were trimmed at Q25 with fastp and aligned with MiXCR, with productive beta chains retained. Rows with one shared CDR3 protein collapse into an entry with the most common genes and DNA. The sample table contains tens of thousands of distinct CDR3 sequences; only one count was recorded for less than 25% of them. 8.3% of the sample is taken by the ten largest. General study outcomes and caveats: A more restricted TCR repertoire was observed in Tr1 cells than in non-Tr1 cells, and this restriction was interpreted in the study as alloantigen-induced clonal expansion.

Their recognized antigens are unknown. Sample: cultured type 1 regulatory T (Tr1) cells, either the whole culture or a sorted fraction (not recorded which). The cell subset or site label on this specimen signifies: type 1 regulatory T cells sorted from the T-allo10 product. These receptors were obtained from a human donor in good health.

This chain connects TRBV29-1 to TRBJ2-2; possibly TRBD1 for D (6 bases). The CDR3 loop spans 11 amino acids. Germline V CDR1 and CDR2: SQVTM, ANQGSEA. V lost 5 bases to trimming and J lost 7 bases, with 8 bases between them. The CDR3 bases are TGCAGCGTTCAGGGGAACGGGGAGCTGTTTTTT. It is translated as CSVQGNGELFF.

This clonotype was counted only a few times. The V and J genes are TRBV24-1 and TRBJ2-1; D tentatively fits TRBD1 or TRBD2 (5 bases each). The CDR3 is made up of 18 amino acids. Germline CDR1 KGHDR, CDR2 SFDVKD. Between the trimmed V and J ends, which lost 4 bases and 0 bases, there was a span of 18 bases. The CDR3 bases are TGTGCCACCAGTGACACCGGGACCAGCAGCTACTCCTACAATGAGCAGTTCTTC. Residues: CATSDTGTSSYSYNEQFF.

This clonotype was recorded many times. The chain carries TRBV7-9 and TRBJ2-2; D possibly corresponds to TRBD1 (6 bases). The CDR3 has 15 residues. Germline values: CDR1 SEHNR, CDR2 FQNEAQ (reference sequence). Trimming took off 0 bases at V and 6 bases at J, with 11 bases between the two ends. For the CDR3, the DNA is TGTGCCAGCAGCTTAGCGCCTCCAGGGGCCGGGGAGCTGTTTTTT. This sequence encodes CASSLAPPGAGELFF.

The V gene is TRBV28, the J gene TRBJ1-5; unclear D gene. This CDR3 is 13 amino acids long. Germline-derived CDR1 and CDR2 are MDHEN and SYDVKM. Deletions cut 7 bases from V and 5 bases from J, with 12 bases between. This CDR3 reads CASTWGRDQPQHF. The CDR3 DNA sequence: TGTGCCAGCACCTGGGGAAGGGATCAGCCCCAGCATTTT. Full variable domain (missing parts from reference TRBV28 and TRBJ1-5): DVKVTQSSRYLVKRTGEKVFLECVQDMDHENMFWYRQDPGLGLRLIYFSYDVKMKEKGDIPEGYSVSREKKERFSLILESASTNQTSMYLCASTWGRDQPQHFGDGTRLSIL.

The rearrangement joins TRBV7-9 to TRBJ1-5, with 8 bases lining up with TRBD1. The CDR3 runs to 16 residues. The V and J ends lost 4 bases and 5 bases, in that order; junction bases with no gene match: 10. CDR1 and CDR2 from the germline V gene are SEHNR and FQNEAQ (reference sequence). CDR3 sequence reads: CASSSGRTGTYQPQHF. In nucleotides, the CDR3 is TGTGCCAGCAGCTCAGGGAGGACAGGGACGTATCAGCCCCAGCATTTT.

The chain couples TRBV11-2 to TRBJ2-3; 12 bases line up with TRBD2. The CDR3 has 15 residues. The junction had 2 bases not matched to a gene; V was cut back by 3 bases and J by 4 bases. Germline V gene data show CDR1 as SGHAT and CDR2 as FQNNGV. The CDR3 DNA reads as TGTGCCAGCAGCTTGCTAGCGGGAGGGGCAGATACGCAGTATTTT. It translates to CASSLLAGGADTQYF.

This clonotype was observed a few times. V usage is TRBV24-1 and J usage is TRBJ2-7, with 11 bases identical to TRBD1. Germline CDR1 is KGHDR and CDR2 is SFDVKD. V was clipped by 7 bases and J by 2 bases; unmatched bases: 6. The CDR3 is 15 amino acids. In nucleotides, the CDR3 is TGTGCCACCAGCCCCCGGGACAGGGGGACCTACGAGCAGTACTTC. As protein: CATSPRDRGTYEQYF.

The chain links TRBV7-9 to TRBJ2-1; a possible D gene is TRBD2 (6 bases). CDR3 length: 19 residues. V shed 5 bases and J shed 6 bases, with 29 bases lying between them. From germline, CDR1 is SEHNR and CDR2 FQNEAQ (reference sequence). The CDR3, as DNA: TGTGCCAGCAGCATAGGCTTAGAGGATTGGAGGGCTTCCGCCAATGAGCAGTTCTTC. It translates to CASSIGLEDWRASANEQFF.

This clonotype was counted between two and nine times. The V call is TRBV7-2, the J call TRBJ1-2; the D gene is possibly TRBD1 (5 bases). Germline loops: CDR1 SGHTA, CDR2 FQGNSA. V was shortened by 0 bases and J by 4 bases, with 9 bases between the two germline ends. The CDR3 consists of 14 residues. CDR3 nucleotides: TGTGCCAGCAGCTTAGCAAACAGGCCCTATGGCTACACCTTC. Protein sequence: CASSLANRPYGYTF.

DNA for the CDR3: TGCAGCGCCCGGGACTACGAGCAGTACTTC. This encodes CSARDYEQYF. V gene TRBV29-1 combines with J gene TRBJ2-7; perhaps TRBD2 as D (5 bases). V lost 7 bases and J 3 bases, leaving 7 bases between the germline ends. This CDR3 has 10 amino acids. CDR1 and CDR2 (germline): SQVTM, ANQGSEA.